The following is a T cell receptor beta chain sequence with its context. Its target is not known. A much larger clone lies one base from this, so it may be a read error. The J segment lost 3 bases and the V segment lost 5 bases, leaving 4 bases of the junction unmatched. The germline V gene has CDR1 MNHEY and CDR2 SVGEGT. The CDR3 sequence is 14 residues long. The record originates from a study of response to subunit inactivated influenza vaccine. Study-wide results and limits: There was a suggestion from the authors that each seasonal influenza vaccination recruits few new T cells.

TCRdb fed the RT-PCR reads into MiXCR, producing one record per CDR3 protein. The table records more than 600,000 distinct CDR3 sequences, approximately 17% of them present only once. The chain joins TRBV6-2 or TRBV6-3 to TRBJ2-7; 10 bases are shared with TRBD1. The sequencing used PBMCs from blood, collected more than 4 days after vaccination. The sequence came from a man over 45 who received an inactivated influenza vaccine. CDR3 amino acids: CASSADRGNYEQYF. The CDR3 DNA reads TGTGCCAGCAGTGCGGACAGGGGGAACTACGAGCAGTACTTC.